This T cell receptor (beta chain) comes out of a study of human T cells and chemical hapten exposure. Points on this clonotype: The antigen is undetermined.

TCRdb analysed the RACE reads with MiXCR anew, one entry per CDR3 protein. The table lists approximately 97,000 distinct CDR3 sequences, about 8.8% of them singletons, with about 3% in the top ten. The time point denotes: healthy volunteer bleed at 2 weeks. Total RNA was isolated from whole blood that had not been fractionated. The ends lost 4 bases at V and 4 bases at J; junction bases unmatched: 7. From germline, CDR1 is SGHTA and CDR2 FQGNSA. The CDR3 has 16 residues. Study observations and caveats: TCRs exceeding 1 in 1000 frequency stayed unchanged with DPC sensitization.

The sequence derives from a female donor in good health. Some clones in this sample may be carry-over from other donors' samples. The specimen was whole blood. J is TRBJ2-2 and V is TRBV7-2; the match to TRBD1 covers 9 bases. DNA of the CDR3: TGTGCCAGCAGCTCACCGGGACAGGGTAGCACCGGGGAGCTGTTTTTT. Encoded protein: CASSSPGQGSTGELFF.